Listed here are 14 T cell receptor beta chains from one sample, sequenced in a study of shared clonotypes between healthy human individuals. Data came from immunoSEQ multiplex PCR; TCRdb stores just in-frame clones and leaves some out. Of roughly 2,000,000 clones in the sample, about 95% were seen once. Positively selected for CCR7, the CD45RO-negative cells used as naive CD8 cells excluded terminally differentiated effector memory CD45RA+ cells. Material for sequencing was naive CD8+ T cells sorted from blood. These receptors were obtained from a man aged 18 to 30 in good health.

The V gene is TRBV6-5, the J gene TRBJ2-7; D uncertain. The CDR3 contains 14 residues. With 2 bases removed from V and 3 bases from J, the gap between germline ends came to 11 bases. Germline CDR1 is MNHEY and CDR2 is SVGAGI. For the CDR3, the DNA is TGTGCCAGCAGTTACAAATCTCTCGGCTACGAGCAGTACTTC. Translating it yields CASSYKSLGYEQYF.

Of note for this clone: This same CDR3 is encoded by further DNA sequences in the sample. The CDR3 region has the DNA TGCGCCAGCAGCCAAGATTCAGGCAGCGCCTACGAGCAGTACTTC. Translated, it gives CASSQDSGSAYEQYF. The chain joins TRBV4-3 to TRBJ2-7; D is uncertain. V was cut by 0 bases and J by 2 bases, with 11 bases left in between. Germline assignment: CDR1 LGHNA and CDR2 YSLEER. The CDR3 runs to 15 residues.

CDR3 coding DNA: TGTGCCAGCTCAGGGGAAGAAGGCTACACCTTC. This gives the protein CASSGEEGYTF. The chain carries TRBV18 and TRBJ1-2; no firm D call. The germline gives CDR1 KGHSH, CDR2 LQKENI. V gave up 5 bases and J gave up 8 bases, with 9 bases separating them. The CDR3 runs to 11 residues.

The count of this clone is one. The V and J genes are TRBV28 and TRBJ2-6; 11 bases map to TRBD2. The V segment lost 2 bases and the J segment 0 bases; nucleotides outside the gene matches: 9. The CDR3 sequence is 20 residues long. CDR1 is MDHEN, CDR2 SYDVKM, per germline. The DNA of the CDR3 is TGTGCCAGCAGTTTAGGACTAGCGGGCGAGGGAATCTCTGGGGCCAACGTCCTGACTTTC. Translating gives CASSLGLAGEGISGANVLTF.

The V and J genes are TRBV11-2 and TRBJ1-2; 10 bases are a match to TRBD1. With V trimmed by 4 bases and J by 6 bases, 11 bases remained unmatched. CDR1 and CDR2 (germline): SGHAT, FQNNGV. The CDR3 is 16 residues long. CDR3 protein: CASSSQTGGSGDGYTF. The CDR3 DNA is TGTGCCAGCAGCTCGCAGACAGGGGGCTCGGGCGATGGCTACACCTTC.

This clone was found once. This CDR3 is also generated by other DNA sequences in the sample. This chain uses TRBV5-1 with TRBJ1-1; 9 bases fit TRBD1. Germline trimming cut 3 bases from V and 0 bases from J; bases unmatched to any gene: 0. Germline-derived CDR1 and CDR2 are SGHRS and YFSETQ. The CDR3 is 14 amino acids. The DNA for the CDR3 is TGCGCCAGCAGCTGGACAGGGGTGAACACTGAAGCTTTCTTT. It codes for CASSWTGVNTEAFF.

With regard to this clone: The sample carries other DNA sequences with the same CDR3. This chain links TRBV30 with TRBJ1-2; weak D call: TRBD1 (6 bases). Trimming took 1 base from V and 5 from J, leaving 8 bases between them. CDR1 is GTSNPN, CDR2 SVGIG, per germline (reference sequence). The CDR3 loop spans 12 amino acids. CDR3 DNA sequence: TGTGCCTGGAGTGAGACAGGTTATGGCTACACCTTC. It encodes CAWSETGYGYTF.

This clone has a single count. Additional DNA sequences in this sample encode the identical CDR3. V usage is TRBV6-5 and J usage is TRBJ1-4; no reliable D call. V dropped 0 bases and J dropped 2 bases, with 7 bases sitting between them. This CDR3 contains 15 residues. Germline CDR1 and CDR2: MNHEY and SVGAGI. The CDR3 region is CASSYSGGTNEKLFF. The CDR3 coding sequence is TGTGCCAGCAGTTACTCAGGCGGTACTAATGAAAAACTGTTTTTT.

The chain joins TRBV6-5 to TRBJ1-2; D gene unclear. Trimming took off 2 bases at V and 4 bases at J, with 11 bases between the two ends. CDR1 is MNHEY and CDR2 is SVGAGI in the germline V gene. The CDR3 covers 14 residues. In DNA form, the CDR3 reads TGTGCCAGCAGTTACACGGAGGGTACCTATGGCTACACCTTC. Translation gives CASSYTEGTYGYTF.

Here the CDR3 DNA reads TGTGCCAGCAGTTTATTGGCAGGGAGGTCTGGCACTGAAGCTTTCTTT. It encodes CASSLLAGRSGTEAFF. This chain links TRBV27 with TRBJ1-1, with D perhaps matching TRBD1 (5 bases). Germline CDR1 and CDR2: MNHEY and SMNVEV (reference sequence). This CDR3 has 16 residues. The germline V and J ends were trimmed by 1 base and 4 bases, with 16 bases remaining between them.

The rearrangement joins TRBV6-5 to TRBJ2-2; D may be TRBD1 or TRBD2 (5 bases each). Trimming cost V 0 bases and J 6 bases, with 14 bases left between them. Germline assignment: CDR1 MNHEY and CDR2 SVGAGI. CDR3 size: 16 residues. In DNA form, the CDR3 reads TGTGCCAGCAGTTACTCTTCCGTTCTGGGGGCCGGGGAGCTGTTTTTT. Amino acids: CASSYSSVLGAGELFF.

In this sample, this clone turned up once. The CDR3 DNA follows: TGTGCCACCCCCTTGCTTTACGAGCAGTACTTC. This sequence encodes CATPLLYEQYF. V gene TRBV28 combines with J gene TRBJ2-7; D call uncertain. V gave up 10 bases and J gave up 4 bases, with 11 bases separating them. Germline V lookup: CDR1 MDHEN, CDR2 SYDVKM. This CDR3 spans 11 amino acids.

The chain employs TRBV5-1 and TRBJ2-7, with D maybe TRBD1 (6 bases). Germline-derived CDR1 and CDR2 are SGHRS and YFSETQ. The CDR3 has 14 residues. The ends were cut back, 0 bases at V and 6 bases at J, with 13 bases in the middle. CDR3 region: CASSLEQGSSEQYF. CDR3 bases: TGCGCCAGCAGCTTGGAACAGGGAAGTTCCGAGCAGTACTTC. Combining the CDR3 with reference TRBV5-1 and TRBJ2-7 gives the whole variable domain KAGVTQTPRYLIKTRGQQVTLSCSPISGHRSVSWYQQTPGQGLQFLFEYFSETQRNKGNFPGRFSGRQFSNSRSEMNVSTLELGDSALYLCASSLEQGSSEQYFGPGTRLTVT.

With respect to this clone: The same CDR3 is also encoded by other DNA sequences in this sample. The chain joins TRBV10-3 to TRBJ2-3; no firm D call. Germline values: CDR1 ENHRY, CDR2 SYGVKD. The length of the CDR3 is 12 residues. V was shortened by 1 base and J by 5 bases, with 4 bases between the two germline ends. CDR3 nucleotide sequence: TGTGCCATCAGTGAGTTGGGAGATACGCAGTATTTT. Protein sequence: CAISELGDTQYF.